This T cell receptor beta chain was sequenced in a study of glioma-infiltrating T cells after dendritic cell vaccination. Study-level background: Samples are from glioblastoma patients in Phase I and II dendritic cell vaccine trials.

The PCR used 60 V beta and 13 J beta primers. Only in-frame clones appear in the TCRdb table, and some are missing; sequencing was by immunoSEQ multiplex PCR. The table includes around 90,000 clones, around three quarters detected once. All glioblastoma patients lacked an isocitrate dehydrogenase mutation. This TCR derives from a human donor with glioblastoma. The sequencing here drew on blood, taken before dendritic cell vaccination.

The CDR3 loop is CAISGGQTTLFYNEQFF. In DNA, the CDR3 is TGTGCCATCAGTGGGGGACAGACCACCCTTTTCTACAATGAGCAGTTCTTC. The genes are TRBV10-3 and TRBJ2-1, with 7 bases matching TRBD1. This CDR3 spans 17 amino acids. Looked up from germline, CDR1 is ENHRY and CDR2 is SYGVKD. The trim removed 4 bases at V and 3 bases at J, leaving 12 bases unmatched.